A selection of T cell receptor beta chains follows, all from one sample in a study of T-cell reconstitution after alpha-beta-depleted transplantation in children. From the PCR reads, TCRdb called clonotypes with MiXCR, one entry per CDR3 protein. The sample consists of about 400,000 distinct CDR3 sequences, approximately 20% of them appearing once. This specimen was PBMCs from the stem cell graft donor, taken from the stem cell graft. Source of these receptors: a human donor who donated a stem cell graft to a child with acute myeloid leukemia. CDR3s include the opening cysteine and the closing phenylalanine or tryptophan. The D gene is left open where the match is weak. Size values are once, few and many counts, or a class for expanded clones, and some rows have none.

D gene,clone size,J gene,V gene,CDR3 DNA,CDR3 protein
TRBD2,few,TRBJ2-7,TRBV12-3/TRBV12-4,TGTGCCAGCAGCTCGTCTATAGCGGGAGCGTCCTACGAGCAGTACTTC,CASSSSIAGASYEQYF
NA,many,TRBJ1-1,TRBV12-3/TRBV12-4,TGTGCCAGCAACCTCGGTCCTGGGGGCACTGAAGCTTTCTTT,CASNLGPGGTEAFF
NA,few,TRBJ2-2,TRBV4-2,TGTGCCAGCAGCCAAGATTCGACCGACAGGATCTACGGGGAGCTGTTTTTT,CASSQDSTDRIYGELFF
TRBD1,NA,TRBJ2-1,TRBV7-3,TGTGCCAGCAGCCTCAGGGACAGCAACAATGAGCAGTTCTTC,CASSLRDSNNEQFF
NA,NA,TRBJ2-1,TRBV2,TGTGCCAGCAGCGCGGACCTAGAGCAGTTCTTC,CASSADLEQFF
NA,many,TRBJ2-1,TRBV15,TGTGCCACCAGCAGAGATAGGATCGGGCAGTTCTTC,CATSRDRIGQFF
NA,few,TRBJ1-2,TRBV20-1,TGCAGTGCTAGAGATCAGAACACGAACTATGGCTACACCTTC,CSARDQNTNYGYTF
NA,many,TRBJ2-3,TRBV15,TGTGCCACCGGTATGCGGGCAGATACGCAGTATTTT,CATGMRADTQYF
TRBD1,NA,TRBJ2-7,TRBV6-5,TGTGCCAGCAGTTACGGGGGGACAGGAGTTTCCTACGAGCAGTACTTC,CASSYGGTGVSYEQYF
NA,many,TRBJ2-5,TRBV7-2,TGTGCCAGCACCAAATCGGGAGGGGGCTGGTGGCAAGAGACCCAGTACTTC,CASTKSGGGWWQETQYF
NA,NA,TRBJ1-1,TRBV20-1,TGCAGTGCTAACCCTTGGCAGGGGAACACTGAAGCTTTCTTT,CSANPWQGNTEAFF
TRBD2,few,TRBJ2-1,TRBV24-1,TGTGCCACCAGTGATTTGGCGCGGGAGGGCCACAATGAGCAGTTCTTC,CATSDLAREGHNEQFF
NA,NA,TRBJ2-4,TRBV4-1,TGCGCCAGCAGCCAAGAATCGGCCAAAAACATTCAGTACTTC,CASSQESAKNIQYF
NA,NA,TRBJ2-1,TRBV20-1,TGCAGTGACCGCAGGAGCGCCACCTACAATGAGCAGTTCTTC,CSDRRSATYNEQFF
TRBD2,NA,TRBJ2-1,TRBV6-2/TRBV6-3,TGTGCCAGCCTAGCGGGAGGGCGAATCGGGTCGGACAATGAGCAGTTCTTC,CASLAGGRIGSDNEQFF
NA,many,TRBJ2-1,TRBV12-3/TRBV12-4,TGTGCCAGCAGTCCCCCGGGTGTGGGGTACAATGAGCAGTTCTTC,CASSPPGVGYNEQFF
NA,few,TRBJ2-7,TRBV7-9,TGTGCCAGCAGCATGGTGGGCCACGAGCAGTACTTC,CASSMVGHEQYF
NA,few,TRBJ2-7,TRBV20-1,TGCAGTGCTACAACCCGGGGGGCAGGCTATGGTATCGTCGAGCAGTACTTC,CSATTRGAGYGIVEQYF
NA,many,TRBJ2-5,TRBV27,TGTGCCAGCAGTTCCCTTTCTCAACAAGAGACCCAGTACTTC,CASSSLSQQETQYF
NA,NA,TRBJ1-5,TRBV6-1,TGTGCCAGCAGTGAAACCGGGCTACAGCCCCAGCATTTT,CASSETGLQPQHF
NA,few,TRBJ2-7,TRBV24-1,TGTGCCAAAGGGGCAGGGAAGCAGTACTTC,CAKGAGKQYF
NA,NA,TRBJ2-2,TRBV5-1,TGCGCCAGCAGCTTGGGGCAGTCCACCGGGGAGCTGTTTTTT,CASSLGQSTGELFF
NA,few,TRBJ2-7,TRBV15,TGTGCCACCAGCAGAGAACTAGGGAACTACGAGCAGTACTTC,CATSRELGNYEQYF
TRBD1,few,TRBJ2-3,TRBV29-1,TGCAGCGTGGCGGACAGGGGCCGAAAAGATACGCAGTATTTT,CSVADRGRKDTQYF
NA,many,TRBJ1-5,TRBV21-1,TGTGCCAGCAGCAACCGGGACACGGTTAATCAGCCCCAGCATTTT,CASSNRDTVNQPQHF
NA,few,TRBJ2-1,TRBV12-3/TRBV12-4,TGTGCCAGCAGTTTTATCGAGAGAGTTTATAATGAGCAGTTCTTC,CASSFIERVYNEQFF
TRBD2,NA,TRBJ2-1,TRBV7-2,TGTGCCAGCAGCTTAGACTGGACTAGCGGGATAGATGAGCAGTTCTTC,CASSLDWTSGIDEQFF
NA,few,TRBJ1-5,TRBV12-3/TRBV12-4,TGTGCCAGCAGTGCCATGACCCCACCCCAGCATTTT,CASSAMTPPQHF
NA,few,TRBJ2-1,TRBV11-1,TGTGCCAGCAGCCATGACAGGATAAGCTCCTACAATGAGCAGTTCTTC,CASSHDRISSYNEQFF
NA,many,TRBJ2-5,TRBV20-1,TGCAGTGCTAGAGTTAGGGGCCAGGAGACCCAGTACTTC,CSARVRGQETQYF
TRBD2,many,TRBJ2-7,TRBV29-1,TGCAGCGTCAGACTAGCGGGAGGCCACGAGCAGTACTTC,CSVRLAGGHEQYF
TRBD2,NA,TRBJ2-7,TRBV5-1,TGCGCCAGCAGCTTGAGATACGGGAGGTCCTACGAGCAGTACTTC,CASSLRYGRSYEQYF
TRBD2,NA,TRBJ2-1,TRBV7-9,TGTGCCAGCAGCCAAGCGGGAGACGTCCTCAATGAGCAGTTCTTC,CASSQAGDVLNEQFF
NA,few,TRBJ2-7,TRBV7-9,TGTGCCAGCACCAAGGGGGGGCTACGCTGGGACGAGCAGTACTTC,CASTKGGLRWDEQYF
NA,NA,TRBJ2-7,TRBV14,TGTGCCAGCAGCCCGGGGCTAGCGCCTTCCTACGAGCAGTACTTC,CASSPGLAPSYEQYF
NA,few,TRBJ2-7,TRBV5-1,TGCGCCAGCAGCGATGACGGTTACTACGAGCAGTACTTC,CASSDDGYYEQYF
NA,few,TRBJ2-7,TRBV18,TGTGCCAGCTCACCCCTAGGAATCCTCGAGCAGTACTTC,CASSPLGILEQYF
NA,many,TRBJ2-7,TRBV7-2,TGTGCCAGCAGCTTAAATTGGCAGGTCTCCTACGAGCAGTACTTC,CASSLNWQVSYEQYF
NA,NA,TRBJ2-7,TRBV7-2,TGTGCCAGCGGCGATCCGGGGGCACTACAGTACGAGCAGTACTTC,CASGDPGALQYEQYF
TRBD2,few,TRBJ2-7,TRBV20-1,TGCAGTGCTAGAGTTCGGGAGGAGTCCTCCGAGCAGTACTTC,CSARVREESSEQYF
NA,NA,TRBJ2-7,TRBV12-3/TRBV12-4,TGTGCCAGCAGTACGACAGGGAGGCCCTACGAGCAGTACTTC,CASSTTGRPYEQYF
NA,many,TRBJ2-1,TRBV10-3,TGTGCCATCAGCTTTTCAGGGGATAGCTCCTACAATGAGCAGTTCTTC,CAISFSGDSSYNEQFF
TRBD2,few,TRBJ2-7,TRBV20-1,TGCAGTGCTAGCGGCCGGGCTAGCGGGAGGTCCACCTACGAGCAGTACTTC,CSASGRASGRSTYEQYF
TRBD2,many,TRBJ2-7,TRBV20-1,TGCAGTGCCATAGGGAGACGGGGACTAGCGGGAGGGTCCTACGAGCAGTACTTC,CSAIGRRGLAGGSYEQYF
TRBD1,NA,TRBJ1-1,TRBV28,TGTGCCAGCAGGACAGGGGATTATACTGAAGCTTTCTTT,CASRTGDYTEAFF
NA,many,TRBJ1-3,TRBV7-2,TGTGCCAGCAGCCCCATTTCAGGGTACGGAAACACCATATATTTT,CASSPISGYGNTIYF
TRBD2,few,TRBJ2-1,TRBV15,TGTGCCACCAGCAGACGACTAGCGGGGAGTCTCAATGAGCAGTTCTTC,CATSRRLAGSLNEQFF
TRBD2,NA,TRBJ2-1,TRBV27,TGTGCCAGCAGTTCGGGACTAGCGGGAGTATTGGAGGTGTTCTTC,CASSSGLAGVLEVFF
TRBD1,NA,TRBJ1-2,TRBV12-3/TRBV12-4,TGTGCCAGCAGTTTGTACGACAGGGGGCACGGTGGCTACACCTTC,CASSLYDRGHGGYTF
NA,few,TRBJ2-3,TRBV7-8,TGTGCCAGCAGCAACACCGGCACAGATACGCAGTATTTT,CASSNTGTDTQYF
NA,NA,TRBJ1-5,TRBV20-1,TGCAGCGCTCCTGAATCGGGGGGGAATCAGCCCCAGCATTTT,CSAPESGGNQPQHF
NA,NA,TRBJ1-6,TRBV12-3/TRBV12-4,TGTGCCAGCAGTCCCCGGGTGGCCTCACCCCTCCACTTT,CASSPRVASPLHF
NA,many,TRBJ2-7,TRBV27,TGTGCCAGCAGTCCACAGGTTAACTACGAGCAGTACTTC,CASSPQVNYEQYF
TRBD2,few,TRBJ2-5,TRBV7-8,TGTGCCAGCAGTCCAGATACAGCGGGAGGGGTACAAGAGACCCAGTACTTC,CASSPDTAGGVQETQYF
NA,NA,TRBJ1-1,TRBV24-1,TGTGCCACCAGTGGGCTGGACAGCTCTAAGGAAGCTTTCTTT,CATSGLDSSKEAFF
NA,many,TRBJ1-4,TRBV27,TGTGCCAGCAGTTCTGCCGGACAGCTTAATGAAAAACTGTTTTTT,CASSSAGQLNEKLFF